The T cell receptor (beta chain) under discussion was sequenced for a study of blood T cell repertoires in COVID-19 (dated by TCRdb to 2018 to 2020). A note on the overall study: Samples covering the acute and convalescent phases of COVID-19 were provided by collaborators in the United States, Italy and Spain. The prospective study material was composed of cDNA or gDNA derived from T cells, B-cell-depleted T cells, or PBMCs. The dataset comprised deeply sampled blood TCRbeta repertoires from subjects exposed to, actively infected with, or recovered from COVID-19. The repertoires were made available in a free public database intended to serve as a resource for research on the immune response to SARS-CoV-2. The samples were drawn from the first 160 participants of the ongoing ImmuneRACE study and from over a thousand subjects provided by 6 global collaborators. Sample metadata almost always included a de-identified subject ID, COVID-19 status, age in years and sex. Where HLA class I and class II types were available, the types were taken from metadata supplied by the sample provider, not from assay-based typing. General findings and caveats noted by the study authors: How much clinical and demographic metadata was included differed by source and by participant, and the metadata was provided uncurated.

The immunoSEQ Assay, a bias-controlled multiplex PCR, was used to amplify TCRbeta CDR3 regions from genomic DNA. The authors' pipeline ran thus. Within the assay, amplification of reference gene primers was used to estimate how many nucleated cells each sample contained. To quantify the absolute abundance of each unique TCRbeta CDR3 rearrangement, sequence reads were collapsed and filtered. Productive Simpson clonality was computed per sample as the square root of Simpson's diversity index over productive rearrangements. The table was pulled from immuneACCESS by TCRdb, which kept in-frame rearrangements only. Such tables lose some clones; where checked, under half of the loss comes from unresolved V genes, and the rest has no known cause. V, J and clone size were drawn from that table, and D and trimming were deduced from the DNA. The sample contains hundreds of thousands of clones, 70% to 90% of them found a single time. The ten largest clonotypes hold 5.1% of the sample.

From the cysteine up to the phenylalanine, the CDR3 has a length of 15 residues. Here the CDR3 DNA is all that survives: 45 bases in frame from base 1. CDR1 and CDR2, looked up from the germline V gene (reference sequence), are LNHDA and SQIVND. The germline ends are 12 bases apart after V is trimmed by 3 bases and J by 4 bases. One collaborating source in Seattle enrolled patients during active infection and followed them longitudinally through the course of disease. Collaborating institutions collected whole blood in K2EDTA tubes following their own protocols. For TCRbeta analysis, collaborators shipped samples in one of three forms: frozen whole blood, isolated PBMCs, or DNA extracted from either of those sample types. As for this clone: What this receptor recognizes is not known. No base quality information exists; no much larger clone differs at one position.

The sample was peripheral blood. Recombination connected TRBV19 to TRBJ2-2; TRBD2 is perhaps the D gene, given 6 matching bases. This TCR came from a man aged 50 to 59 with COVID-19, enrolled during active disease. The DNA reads TGTGCCAGTAGTATCGGCGGGGTGGGCACCGGGGAGCTGTTTTTT. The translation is CASSIGGVGTGELFF. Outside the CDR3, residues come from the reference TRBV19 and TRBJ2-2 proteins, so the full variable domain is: DGGITQSPKYLFRKEGQNVTLSCEQNLNHDAMYWYRQDPGQGLRLIYYSQIVNDFQKGDIAEGYSVSREKKESFPLTVTSAQKNPTAFYLCASSIGGVGTGELFFGEGSRLTVL.